The 8 T cell receptor beta chains presented below share a single source sample, sequenced in a study of blood T cell repertoires in COVID-19. TCRdb keeps only in-frame clones here, not all; method: immunoSEQ multiplex PCR. The sample comprises about 210,000 clones, approximately 89% of which are singletons, and 4.8% rests with the top ten. The sample taken for sequencing was peripheral blood. The source of these receptors is a woman between 40 and 55 years old with acute or convalescent COVID-19.

The chain links TRBV29-1 to TRBJ1-1; the match to TRBD1 covers 11 bases. Germline-derived CDR1 and CDR2 are SQVTM and ANQGSEA. This CDR3 is 13 amino acids long. J gave up 1 base and V 6 bases, and 1 base lay outside the gene matches. The CDR3 sequence is CSVGTGGNTEAFF. The CDR3 DNA is TGCAGCGTAGGGACAGGGGGGAACACTGAAGCTTTCTTT.

This clone was observed once. The chain couples TRBV7-7 to TRBJ1-6; a weak D match, TRBD1 (5 bases). In germline, CDR1 is SSHAT, CDR2 FNYEAQ (reference sequence). The CDR3 length is 17 residues. Trimming left V 1 base short and J 3 bases short, with 13 bases between. CDR3 sequence reads: CASSLGWEGHYNSPLHF. The CDR3 DNA follows: TGTGCCAGCAGCTTAGGGTGGGAGGGGCACTATAATTCACCCCTCCACTTT.

This chain joins TRBV18 and TRBJ1-2, with 12 bases matching TRBD1. Looked up from germline, CDR1 is KGHSH and CDR2 is LQKENI. The CDR3 consists of 15 residues. V dropped 3 bases and J dropped 6; count of bases not matched to a gene: 5. In nucleotides, the CDR3 is TGTGCCAGCTCACCCGCCGGGACAGGGGGCGATGGCTACACCTTC. The encoded protein is CASSPAGTGGDGYTF.

This clone occurred once. The CDR3 protein is CASSLRGSYEQYV. The CDR3 DNA reads TGTGCCAGCAGCTTGCGGGGCTCCTACGAGCAGTACGTC. This sequence joins TRBV5-4 and TRBJ2-7, with D tentatively TRBD2 (5 bases). Germline V gene sequence: CDR1 SGHNT, CDR2 YYREEE (reference sequence). This CDR3 has 13 amino acids. Trimming removed 1 base at V and 0 bases at J, with 5 bases between.

In this sample, this clone turned up a few times. The chain recombines TRBV5-1 with TRBJ1-1; unclear D gene. The CDR3 runs 15 residues. V lost 0 bases and J 1 base, leaving 10 bases between the germline ends. CDR1 and CDR2 from the germline V gene are SGHRS and YFSETQ. The CDR3 nucleotides are TGCGCCAGCAGCTTGGCCATAGCGGGGAACACTGAAGCTTTCTTT. This codes for CASSLAIAGNTEAFF.

This clone was detected only once. The chain recombines TRBV7-2 with TRBJ2-1, with 8 nucleotides matching TRBD2. The CDR3 runs 15 residues. The junction had 5 bases not matched to a gene; V was cut back by 2 bases and J by 5 bases. The germline CDR1 and CDR2 sequences are SGHTA and FQGNSA. The CDR3 coding sequence is TGTGCCAGCAGCTTATACGGGGGGGCCGACAATGAGCAGTTCTTC. This encodes CASSLYGGADNEQFF.

The chain links TRBV30 to TRBJ1-1; tentatively, D is TRBD1 (5 bases). The V and J ends lost 3 bases and 4 bases respectively, with 12 bases between them. This CDR3 comprises 13 residues. Germline V CDR1 and CDR2: GTSNPN, SVGIG (reference sequence). The CDR3 protein is CAWRGLQGTEAFF. The CDR3 bases are TGTGCCTGGAGGGGTCTCCAGGGCACTGAAGCTTTCTTT.

V gene TRBV6-5 combines with J gene TRBJ1-1; 9 bases fit TRBD1. The CDR3 is 14 residues long. V shed 6 bases and J 8 bases; nucleotides not matched to a gene: 10. Germline V gene sequence: CDR1 MNHEY, CDR2 SVGAGI. The CDR3 is CASRTGQGPPEAFF. The CDR3 bases are TGTGCCAGCAGGACAGGACAGGGGCCCCCCGAAGCTTTCTTT.